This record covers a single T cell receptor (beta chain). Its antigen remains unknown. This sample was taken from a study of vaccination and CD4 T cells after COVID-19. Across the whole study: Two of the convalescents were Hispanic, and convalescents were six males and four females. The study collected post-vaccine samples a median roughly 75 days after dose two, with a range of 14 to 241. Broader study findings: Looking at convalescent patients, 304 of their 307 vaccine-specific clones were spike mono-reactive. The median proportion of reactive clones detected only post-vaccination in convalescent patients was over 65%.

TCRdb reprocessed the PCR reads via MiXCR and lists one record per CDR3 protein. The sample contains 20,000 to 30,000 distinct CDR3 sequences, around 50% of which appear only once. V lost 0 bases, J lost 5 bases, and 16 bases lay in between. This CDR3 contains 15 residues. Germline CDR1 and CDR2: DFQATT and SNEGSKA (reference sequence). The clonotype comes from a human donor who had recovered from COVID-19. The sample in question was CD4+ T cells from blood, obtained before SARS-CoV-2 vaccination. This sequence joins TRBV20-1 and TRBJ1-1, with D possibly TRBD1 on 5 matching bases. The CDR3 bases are TGCAGTGCTAGAGATAGGCAGGGATGGGTTACTGAAGCTTTCTTT. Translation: CSARDRQGWVTEAFF.